Listed below are T cell receptor beta chains from one sample, sequenced in a study of T cells in Graves' hyperthyroidism and ophthalmopathy. One entry per CDR3 protein results from TCRdb running MiXCR on the multiplex PCR reads. The table records 700,000 or so distinct CDR3 sequences, roughly 15% of them present only once. Sequencing input: blood. These receptors all stem from a woman in her fifties or sixties with Graves' ophthalmopathy. The CDR3 runs from the conserved cysteine through the conserved F or W. D genes are given only for firm matches. Not every row has a clone size; where given, it reads once, few, many or a size class.

>many|TRBV28|.|TRBJ2-2
TGTGCCAGCAGTTTTGGGGACTCTTACACCGGGGAGCTGTTTTTT
CASSFGDSYTGELFF
>few|TRBV6-5|.|TRBJ1-5
TGTGCCAGCAGTTACGGAGGCACAGCTCAGCCCCAGCATTTT
CASSYGGTAQPQHF
>many|TRBV7-2|.|TRBJ2-1
TGTGCCAGCAGCTTATCCTCGGGAGACGAGCAGTTCTTC
CASSLSSGDEQFF
>many|TRBV7-2|TRBD2|TRBJ2-3
TGTGCCAGCAGCTTAGATTTGACTAGCGGGAGGACAGATACGCAGTATTTT
CASSLDLTSGRTDTQYF
>.|TRBV10-3|TRBD2|TRBJ2-1
TGTGCCATCAGGAAGAACCGGGAGATAGCGGGGCCCTTATCCAATGAGCAGTTCTTC
CAIRKNREIAGPLSNEQFF
>.|TRBV4-1|TRBD2|TRBJ2-2
TGCGCCAGCAGCCTACCGAGCGGGATGAAGGCCGGGGAGCTGTTTTTT
CASSLPSGMKAGELFF
>many|TRBV27|.|TRBJ1-1
TGTGCCAGCAGTTTATCAAGGGGATTCACTGAAGCTTTCTTT
CASSLSRGFTEAFF
>.|TRBV5-4|TRBD1|TRBJ2-7
TGTGCCAGCAGCTTTAGGAGACAGGGGGTCAACGAGCAGTACTTC
CASSFRRQGVNEQYF
>.|TRBV28|TRBD1|TRBJ1-5
TGTGCCAGCAGTTTATGGGTCGGACAGGGGCATCAGCCCCAGCATTTT
CASSLWVGQGHQPQHF
>many|TRBV7-8|.|TRBJ2-2
TGTGCCAGCAGCCAATATAAAATGGATAAGGCGAACACCGGGGAGCTGTTTTTT
CASSQYKMDKANTGELFF
>few|TRBV19|TRBD1|TRBJ2-5
TGTGCCAGTAGTATGGACAGGGGGTTGCAAGAGACCCAGTACTTC
CASSMDRGLQETQYF
>once|TRBV13|.|TRBJ2-7
TGCGCCAGCAGCCAGGGGACCAATGAGCAGTACTTC
CASSQGTNEQYF
>many|TRBV18|.|TRBJ2-7
TGTGCCAGCTCACCCCTACAGGGTTCCTACGAGCAGTACTTC
CASSPLQGSYEQYF
>many|TRBV28|.|TRBJ1-2
TGTGCCAGCAGTACCCAATCTGGATATGGCTACACCTTC
CASSTQSGYGYTF
>.|TRBV6-2/TRBV6-3|.|TRBJ1-1
TGTGCCAGCAGTCACTCAGCGAACACTGAAGCTTTCTTT
CASSHSANTEAFF
>few|TRBV6-1|.|TRBJ2-7
TGTGCCAGCAGTGCCGTTGGGACCCACGAGCAGTACTTC
CASSAVGTHEQYF
>.|TRBV20-1|TRBD2|TRBJ2-5
TGCAGTGCTAACCCGACTAGCGGAGACCAAGAGACCCAGTACTTC
CSANPTSGDQETQYF
>few|TRBV6-2/TRBV6-3|.|TRBJ1-2
TGTGCCAGCAGTTACGGCAGGAGAGCTAACTATGGCTACACCTTC
CASSYGRRANYGYTF
>many|TRBV12-3/TRBV12-4|.|TRBJ2-3
TGTGCCAGCAGCTTTGGACAGAGCCCCACAGATACGCAGTATTTT
CASSFGQSPTDTQYF